This passage covers 6 T cell receptor beta chains from one sample sequenced in a study of blood T cell repertoires in COVID-19. Generated by immunoSEQ multiplex PCR, the TCRdb table keeps only in-frame clones and is missing some. The table shows fewer than 60,000 clones, with about 86% occurring only once. Sequenced: peripheral blood. These receptors originate from a woman aged 60-75 years with COVID-19, enrolled during active disease.

This chain joins TRBV19 and TRBJ2-7; D is perhaps TRBD2 (6 bases). V was trimmed by 3 bases and J by 2 bases, leaving 14 bases between them. Germline loops: CDR1 LNHDA, CDR2 SQIVND (reference sequence). The CDR3 runs 15 residues. CDR3 region: CASSMTASAAYEQYF. The CDR3 nucleotides are TGTGCCAGTAGTATGACGGCTAGCGCGGCCTACGAGCAGTACTTC. Full variable domain (remainder filled in from reference TRBV19 and TRBJ2-7): DGGITQSPKYLFRKEGQNVTLSCEQNLNHDAMYWYRQDPGQGLRLIYYSQIVNDFQKGDIAEGYSVSREKKESFPLTVTSAQKNPTAFYLCASSMTASAAYEQYFGPGTRLTVT.

V usage is TRBV23-1 and J usage is TRBJ1-6; the match to TRBD1 covers 7 bases. TRBV23-1 is noted as an ORF with a role that remains uncertain. The V and J ends lost 6 bases and 3 bases, in that order; junction bases with no gene match: 2. The CDR3 is 14 amino acids. This chain's CDR3 is CASRRDSYNSPLHF. The CDR3 DNA is TGCGCCAGCAGACGGGACAGCTATAATTCACCCCTCCACTTT.

The genes are TRBV12-2 and TRBJ2-1; the table names TRBD2, a call not compared with the DNA. TRBV12-2 represents a pseudogene. The CDR3 contains 15 residues. In DNA form, the CDR3 reads TGTGCAAGTCGCACGGGACTAGCGGGGTACAATGAGCAGTTCTTC. This translates into CASRTGLAGYNEQFF.

The chain couples TRBV4-1 to TRBJ2-7, with no clear D. The V end was cut by 3 bases, the J end by 0 bases, with 12 bases between. Germline V gene sequence: CDR1 MGHRA, CDR2 YSYEKL. The CDR3 length is 15 residues. This CDR3 is CASSHPGILSYEQYF. In DNA, the CDR3 is TGCGCCAGCAGCCATCCCGGTATTCTCTCCTACGAGCAGTACTTC.

In its sample, this clone was seen once. CDR3 in DNA: TGTGCCAGCAGCCCCAGGACTTTTTCCCTTTCCTACAATGAGCAGTTCTTC. This gives the protein CASSPRTFSLSYNEQFF. The V gene is TRBV7-9, the J gene TRBJ2-1; weak D call: TRBD2 (5 bases). The CDR3 is made up of 17 amino acids. Trimming cost V 5 bases and J 1 base, with 18 bases left between them. The V gene's germline CDR1 is SEHNR and CDR2 FQNEAQ (reference sequence).

The chain links TRBV10-2 to TRBJ1-3; unclear D gene. V lost 2 bases to trimming and J lost 1 base, with 9 bases between them. The V gene's germline CDR1 is WSHSY and CDR2 SAAADI. CDR3 size: 15 residues. Here the CDR3 DNA reads TGCGCCAGCAGTGAGATAGGACTATCTGGAAACACCATATATTTT. This codes for CASSEIGLSGNTIYF.